This TCR beta chain was observed in a study of blood T cell repertoires in COVID-19. V lost 6 bases and J lost 1; bases outside the gene matches: 5. This CDR3 is 14 amino acids long. Germline assignment: CDR1 MNHEY and CDR2 SVGAGI. This clone was seen just once. In the original analysis: For nucleated cells, counts were estimated from reference gene primer amplification. Data came from immunoSEQ multiplex PCR; TCRdb stores just in-frame clones and leaves some out. V and J calls and clone size are copied from that table; D and trimming were computed from the DNA. The sample carries approximately 300,000 clones, around four fifths recorded once.

The clonotype was recovered from a woman aged 45-60 years with acute or convalescent COVID-19. The V call is TRBV6-5, the J call TRBJ2-5; TRBD1 agrees at 7 bases. The sample consisted of peripheral blood. CDR3 residues: CASRTPGGQETQYF. CDR3 nucleotide sequence: TGTGCCAGCAGGACCCCAGGGGGCCAAGAGACCCAGTACTTC.